This T cell receptor (beta chain) was sequenced for a study of OX40 agonist ivuxolimab in advanced cancers. Study as a whole: The patients received ivuxolimab by intravenous route every 2 weeks at 0.01 to 10 mg/kg. Study-level points and caveats: CD4+ T cells averaged fewer expanded clones than CD8+ T cells. Within 6 weeks, CD4+ and CD8+ blood T cells expanded clonally at 0.1 to 3.0 mg/kg.

To note about this clone: Antigen: not known.

Patients were ineligible given autoimmune disease history or systemic immunosuppression. Here immunoSEQ multiplex PCR was the method, and the copy in TCRdb shows in-frame clones only, minus some. In the table there are about 85,000 clones, roughly 85% of which are singletons. The sequence was collected from an adult with an advanced solid tumor such as melanoma, head and neck, liver or kidney cancer. This specimen consisted of CD4+ or CD8+ T cells sorted from blood, obtained in a trial of the OX40 agonist ivuxolimab.

Here the CDR3 DNA reads TGCAGCGTTGACCCAGGGGTAAAAGAGACCCAGTACTTC. It is translated as CSVDPGVKETQYF. This chain links TRBV29-1 with TRBJ2-5; D perhaps matches TRBD1 (6 bases). The ends were cut back, 3 bases at V and 3 bases at J, with 11 bases in the middle. The CDR3 extends over 13 amino acids. CDR1 and CDR2 from the germline V gene are SQVTM and ANQGSEA.